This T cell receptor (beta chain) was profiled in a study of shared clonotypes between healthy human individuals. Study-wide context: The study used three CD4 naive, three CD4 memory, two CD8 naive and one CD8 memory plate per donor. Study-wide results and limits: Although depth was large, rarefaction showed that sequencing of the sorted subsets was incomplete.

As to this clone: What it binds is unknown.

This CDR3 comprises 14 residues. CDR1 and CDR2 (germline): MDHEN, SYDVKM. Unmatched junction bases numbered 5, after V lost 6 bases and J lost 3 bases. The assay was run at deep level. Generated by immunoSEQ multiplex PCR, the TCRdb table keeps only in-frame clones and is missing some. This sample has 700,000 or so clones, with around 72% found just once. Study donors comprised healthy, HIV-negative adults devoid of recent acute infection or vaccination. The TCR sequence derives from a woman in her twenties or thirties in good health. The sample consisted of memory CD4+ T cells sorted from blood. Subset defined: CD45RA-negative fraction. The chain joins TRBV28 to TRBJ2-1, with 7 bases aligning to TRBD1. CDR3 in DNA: TGTGCCAGCAGCCCCCGACAGGGCTACAATGAGCAGTTCTTC. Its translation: CASSPRQGYNEQFF.